A single sample is the source of the 30 T cell receptor beta chains below, sequenced in a study of early stage breast cancer tumors. Produced via immunoSEQ multiplex PCR; TCRdb's table is partial and in-frame only. This sample yields under 75,000 clones, of which around three quarters are seen a single time; roughly 3.4% belongs to the top ten. The sequenced material came from blood. All receptors come from a person aged 25 to 39 with breast cancer.

The chain has TRBV10-3 and TRBJ2-2, with 8 bases aligning to TRBD2. V trimming: 10 bases; J trimming: 2 bases; junction bases outside the gene matches: 6. The length of the CDR3 is 14 residues. CDR1 is ENHRY and CDR2 is SYGVKD in the germline V gene. The CDR3, as DNA: TGTGCCACAAAACTAGCGGAAAACACCGGGGAGCTGTTTTTT. It is translated as CATKLAENTGELFF.

Comments on this clone: Other DNA sequences in the sample encode the same CDR3. The rearrangement links TRBV7-9 to TRBJ2-5; the D is unclear. The V end lost 5 bases, the J end lost 1 base, and 8 bases lay between the germline ends. CDR1 SEHNR and CDR2 FQNEAQ come from the germline V gene (reference sequence). This CDR3 is built from 13 residues. The DNA for the CDR3 is TGTGCCAGCAGCCCGGGCGTCCAAGAGACCCAGTACTTC. Its protein product is CASSPGVQETQYF.

This clone came up a few times. The chain recombines TRBV10-1 with TRBJ2-7; TRBD2 matches 10 bases. With V trimmed by 2 bases and J by 2 bases, 6 bases remained unmatched. The CDR3 is 16 amino acids. Germline V gene lookup returns CDR1 WNHNN and CDR2 SYGVQD (reference sequence). CDR3 sequence: CASSELAGARPYEQYF. CDR3 coding DNA: TGCGCCAGCAGTGAGCTAGCGGGAGCCCGCCCCTACGAGCAGTACTTC.

This clone was recorded only once. CDR3 in amino acids: CASSWLAGYNEQFF. The CDR3, as DNA: TGTGCCAGTAGTTGGTTAGCGGGGTACAATGAGCAGTTCTTC. The J gene is TRBJ2-1, the V gene TRBV19, with 8 positions matching TRBD2. The CDR3 has 14 residues. Per the germline V gene, CDR1 is LNHDA and CDR2 is SQIVND (reference sequence). With 5 bases clipped from V and 4 bases from J, the junction kept 4 bases outside the gene matches.

CDR3 in amino acids: CASSLPENTEAFF. CDR3 nucleotides: TGCGCCAGCAGCTTGCCTGAGAACACTGAAGCTTTCTTT. J is TRBJ1-1 and V is TRBV5-1; D is uncertain. Germline V lookup: CDR1 SGHRS, CDR2 YFSETQ. V dropped 1 base and J dropped 1 base, with 5 bases sitting between them. The CDR3 runs to 13 residues.

This clone was seen only a few times. The chain employs TRBV27 and TRBJ2-7; D perhaps matches TRBD1 (6 bases). The CDR3 totals 14 residues. V was trimmed by 0 bases and J by 6 bases, leaving 12 bases between them. The V gene's germline CDR1 is MNHEY and CDR2 SMNVEV (reference sequence). The CDR3 DNA is TGTGCCAGCAGTTTATCACAGGGCCTAGGCGAGCAGTACTTC. Translated: CASSLSQGLGEQYF.

This clone was counted once. This chain's CDR3 is CASRRQANTGELFF. The CDR3 DNA follows: TGTGCCAGCAGGAGACAGGCGAACACCGGGGAGCTGTTTTTT. The rearrangement joins TRBV6-1 to TRBJ2-2; TRBD1 might be the D (6 bases). Trimming shortened V by 6 bases and J by 0 bases, and 8 bases separated the two germline ends. The CDR3 extends over 14 amino acids. The V gene's germline CDR1 is MNHNS and CDR2 SASEGT.

The chain has TRBV5-6 and TRBJ1-2, with 7 nucleotides matching TRBD1. V gave up 4 bases and J gave up 7 bases; unmatched junction bases: 16. The CDR3 loop spans 16 amino acids. CDR1 is SGHDT, CDR2 YYEEEE, per germline. The CDR3 DNA is TGTGCCAGCAGCCCCCCCGGGACAGTCCTTGGAAGTGGCTACACCTTC. This translates into CASSPPGTVLGSGYTF. The full variable domain, its missing parts supplied by reference TRBV5-6 and TRBJ1-2, is DAGVTQSPTHLIKTRGQQVTLRCSPKSGHDTVSWYQQALGQGPQFIFQYYEEEERQRGNFPDRFSGHQFPNYSSELNVNALLLGDSALYLCASSPPGTVLGSGYTFGSGTRLTVV.

The CDR3 protein is CASSPGTLNTGELFF. In DNA form, the CDR3 reads TGTGCCAGCAGCCCCGGGACTCTCAACACCGGGGAGCTGTTTTTT. V and J are TRBV6-4 and TRBJ2-2; D might be TRBD2 (6 bases). Trimming took 6 bases from V and 2 from J, leaving 13 bases between them. Germline-derived CDR1 and CDR2 are MRHNA and SNTAGT. The CDR3 is 15 residues long.

V usage is TRBV27 and J usage is TRBJ1-2; 8 bases map to TRBD1. The CDR3 length is 15 residues. J was trimmed by 0 bases and V by 5 bases; bases with no gene match: 5. The germline CDR1 and CDR2 sequences are MNHEY and SMNVEV (reference sequence). This chain's CDR3 is CASSRQGSANYGYTF. CDR3 coding DNA: TGTGCCAGCAGTAGACAGGGGTCCGCTAACTATGGCTACACCTTC.

The chain joins TRBV19 to TRBJ2-2, with 10 bases fitting TRBD1. There are 24 residues in the CDR3. Germline assignment: CDR1 LNHDA and CDR2 SQIVND (reference sequence). The J segment lost 7 bases and the V segment lost 1 base, leaving 30 bases of the junction unmatched. The CDR3 DNA follows: TGTGCCAGTAGTATAGTCGGCTTTGGACAGGGGGTAGGCGGGTACGACCTTGGGATCGGGGAGCTGTTTTTT. Translating gives CASSIVGFGQGVGGYDLGIGELFF.

The J gene is TRBJ1-6, the V gene TRBV19; D is unclear. Trimming shortened V by 4 bases and J by 7 bases, and 17 bases separated the two germline ends. Germline CDR1 LNHDA, CDR2 SQIVND (reference sequence). This CDR3 comprises 16 residues. The CDR3 DNA follows: TGTGCCAGTAGTAATGCGGTCGGGCAGTGGAATTCACCCCTCCACTTT. It codes for CASSNAVGQWNSPLHF.

In its sample, this clone was seen a few times. The rearrangement uses TRBV4-2 and TRBJ2-3; D gene ambiguous. V was cut by 10 bases and J by 2 bases, with 1 base left in between. Per the germline V gene, CDR1 is LGHNA and CDR2 is YNFKEQ. There are 9 residues in the CDR3. The CDR3 region has the DNA TGTGCCACCACAGATACGCAGTATTTT. This gives the protein CATTDTQYF.

V usage is TRBV5-8 and J usage is TRBJ1-1; D might be TRBD1 (5 bases). The CDR3 has 13 residues. Trimming shortened V by 5 bases and J by 1 base, and 9 bases separated the two germline ends. CDR1 SGHTS and CDR2 YDEGEE come from the germline V gene. The CDR3 sequence is CASSLGENTEAFF. CDR3 sequence (DNA): TGTGCCAGCAGTCTGGGGGAGAACACTGAAGCTTTCTTT. The variable domain in full, with the rest retrieved from reference TRBV5-8 and TRBJ1-1, is EAGVTQSPTHLIKTRGQQATLRCSPISGHTSVYWYQQALGLGLQFLLWYDEGEERNRGNFPPRFSGRQFPNYSSELNVNALELEDSALYLCASSLGENTEAFFGQGTRLTVV.

The gene calls are TRBV10-1 and TRBJ2-3; D gene uncertain. The germline CDR1 and CDR2 sequences are WNHNN and SYGVQD (reference sequence). Trimming removed 3 bases at V and 3 bases at J, with 4 bases between. The CDR3 covers 12 residues. CDR3 sequence: CASSESTDTQYF. The DNA for the CDR3 is TGCGCCAGCAGTGAAAGTACAGATACGCAGTATTTT.

This clone was detected only a few times. J is TRBJ1-2 and V is TRBV7-9; 11 bases are a match to TRBD1. The J segment lost 8 bases and the V segment lost 6 bases, leaving 8 bases of the junction unmatched. The CDR3 consists of 14 residues. Germline loops: CDR1 SEHNR, CDR2 FQNEAQ (reference sequence). The DNA for the CDR3 is TGTGCCAGCAGAACAGGACAGGGGGCTGAGGGCTACACCTTC. It codes for CASRTGQGAEGYTF.

V usage is TRBV14 and J usage is TRBJ2-7, with D uncertain. This CDR3 is 18 amino acids long. Trimming stripped 1 base from V and 2 bases from J, with 21 bases between. Germline V CDR1 and CDR2: SGHDN, FVKESK. CDR3 DNA: TGTGCCAGCAGCCAAGGGGTGAATCGAGACACCCATGCCTACGAGCAGTACTTC. It codes for CASSQGVNRDTHAYEQYF.

This chain uses TRBV19 with TRBJ1-5; 8 nucleotides agree with TRBD1. The V gene's germline CDR1 is LNHDA and CDR2 SQIVND (reference sequence). V was clipped by 7 bases and J by 3 bases; unmatched bases: 14. This CDR3 has 17 amino acids. The CDR3 spells CASTSHGQGVANQPQHF. The CDR3 DNA reads TGTGCCAGTACCTCCCATGGACAGGGAGTGGCCAATCAGCCCCAGCATTTT.

The chain links TRBV20-1 to TRBJ2-5, with D uncertain. In germline, CDR1 is DFQATT, CDR2 SNEGSKA (reference sequence). The CDR3 extends over 11 amino acids. V dropped 3 bases and J dropped 5 bases, with 7 bases sitting between them. DNA for the CDR3: TGCAGTGCTAGTTTTCGGGAGACCCAGTACTTC. Translated, it gives CSASFRETQYF.

The chain combines TRBV18 with TRBJ2-6; the D is unclear. The germline gives CDR1 KGHSH, CDR2 LQKENI. Trimming stripped 2 bases from V and 4 bases from J, with 9 bases between. The length of the CDR3 is 15 residues. The CDR3 DNA reads TGTGCCAGCTCACCAGGGCCGGTGGGGGCCAACGTCCTGACTTTC. Translating gives CASSPGPVGANVLTF. Variable domain in full (rest from reference TRBV18 and TRBJ2-6): NAGVMQNPRHLVRRRGQEARLRCSPMKGHSHVYWYRQLPEEGLKFMVYLQKENIIDESGMPKERFSAEFPKEGPSILRIQQVVRGDSAAYFCASSPGPVGANVLTFGAGSRLTVL.

This chain links TRBV4-3 with TRBJ1-2, with 7 positions matching TRBD1. This CDR3 spans 16 amino acids. CDR1 is LGHNA and CDR2 is YSLEER in the germline V gene. The trim removed 0 bases at V and 3 bases at J, leaving 7 bases unmatched. The CDR3 coding sequence is TGCGCCAGCAGCCAAGAACCCTTGGGACAGCACTATGGCTACACCTTC. It specifies CASSQEPLGQHYGYTF.

This sequence joins TRBV30 and TRBJ1-1, with unresolved D. The germline V gene has CDR1 GTSNPN and CDR2 SVGIG (reference sequence). The CDR3 sequence is 13 residues long. The ends were cut back, 5 bases at V and 2 bases at J, with 12 bases in the middle. Here the CDR3 DNA reads TGTGCCTGGGGGAGGACGGCAAACACTGAAGCTTTCTTT. Residues: CAWGRTANTEAFF.

The gene calls are TRBV11-3 and TRBJ2-5; the D call may be TRBD1 or TRBD2 (6 bases each). The CDR3 loop spans 16 amino acids. CDR1 is SGHNT, CDR2 YENEEA, per germline. Trimming took 5 bases from V and 0 from J, leaving 16 bases between them. Here the CDR3 DNA reads TGTGCCAGCAGCCCAGGGGCTGGCGGGAACCAAGAGACCCAGTACTTC. Amino acids: CASSPGAGGNQETQYF.

This clone was recorded only once. The chain couples TRBV4-2 to TRBJ2-7, with TRBD2 matching 13 bases. The V segment lost 1 base and the J segment 6 bases; nucleotides outside the gene matches: 6. CDR3 length equals 16 residues. Germline lookup yields CDR1 LGHNA and CDR2 YNFKEQ. The CDR3 region has the DNA TGTGCCAGCAGCCAAGTGATCGGGACTAGCGGGACCGAGCAGTACTTC. Translating it yields CASSQVIGTSGTEQYF.

The chain combines TRBV29-1 with TRBJ2-7; 9 bases line up with TRBD2. Germline CDR1 SQVTM, CDR2 ANQGSEA. The CDR3 is 12 residues long. Germline trimming cut 7 bases from V and 7 bases from J; bases unmatched to any gene: 8. CDR3 DNA sequence: TGCAGCGCCGGGACTAGCCTCCGAGAGCAGTACTTC. Amino acids: CSAGTSLREQYF.

The chain combines TRBV30 with TRBJ1-1, with TRBD1 as a possible D gene (6 bases). The CDR3 is 15 amino acids. V was trimmed by 1 base and J by 4 bases, leaving 16 bases between them. In germline, CDR1 is GTSNPN, CDR2 SVGIG (reference sequence). The CDR3 sequence is CAWSAGGTFFTEAFF. DNA for the CDR3: TGTGCCTGGAGTGCCGGCGGGACATTTTTCACTGAAGCTTTCTTT.

V and J are TRBV14 and TRBJ1-3; D is unresolved. CDR3 length equals 15 residues. Germline V gene data show CDR1 as SGHDN and CDR2 as FVKESK. V lost 2 bases, J lost 0 bases, and 8 bases lay in between. The CDR3, as DNA: TGTGCCAGCAGCCAATTCGAGTTCTCTGGAAACACCATATATTTT. This sequence encodes CASSQFEFSGNTIYF.

The rearrangement uses TRBV5-1 and TRBJ2-1; no reliable D call. Germline V gene data show CDR1 as SGHRS and CDR2 as YFSETQ. The CDR3 runs to 16 residues. Trimming stripped 0 bases from V and 4 bases from J, with 14 bases between. The CDR3 DNA is TGCGCCAGCAGCTTGGCTTTGGATGTGGGATACAATGAGCAGTTCTTC. The encoded protein is CASSLALDVGYNEQFF.

The CDR3 DNA sequence: TGTGCCAGCAGCTCCAGACGGACTAACGAGCAGTACTTC. Encoded protein: CASSSRRTNEQYF. The rearrangement joins TRBV7-2 to TRBJ2-7, with D possibly matching TRBD2 (6 bases). Germline V gene data show CDR1 as SGHTA and CDR2 as FQGNSA. V was clipped by 4 bases and J by 5 bases, with 12 bases between them. The CDR3 has 13 residues.

The chain is built from TRBV19 and TRBJ1-6, with 7 bases that match TRBD1. CDR1 and CDR2 (germline): LNHDA, SQIVND (reference sequence). Trimming cost V 10 bases and J 2 bases; bases outside gene matches: 5. The CDR3 is made up of 14 amino acids. CDR3 amino acids: CATAGGTYNSPLHF. DNA for the CDR3: TGTGCCACTGCAGGGGGGACCTATAATTCACCCCTCCACTTT.